The rows below give T cell receptor beta chains drawn from one sample of a study of metastatic and nonmetastatic thyroid tumors. TCRdb ran MiXCR on the PCR reads. The sample records some 35,000 clones, less than 30% being singletons. Sequencing was done on a sample of blood. The receptors shown here come from a male donor with papillary thyroid cancer or a benign thyroid nodule (not recorded which). Some clones in this sample may be carry-over from other donors' samples. The CDR3 runs from the conserved cysteine through the conserved F or W. The D gene is left open where the match is weak. Size values are once, few and many counts, or a class for expanded clones, and some rows have none.

>TRBV6-4|.|.|TRBJ2-3|15
TGTGCCAGCAGTGGGGGAGAAGGGGGCACAGATACGCAGTATTTT
CASSGGEGGTDTQYF
>TRBV6-1|.|.|TRBJ1-1|16
TGTGCCAGCATCCCCGAATGGGAGCGGGTGAACACTGAAGCTTTCTTT
CASIPEWERVNTEAFF
>TRBV15|.|.|TRBJ2-5|12
TGTGCCACCAGCAGAGATATAGAGACCCAGTACTTC
CATSRDIETQYF
>TRBV4-2|TRBD1|.|TRBJ1-2|13
TGTGCCAGCAGCGCCCGACAGGGGTATGGCTACACCTTC
CASSARQGYGYTF
>TRBV9|.|.|TRBJ1-6|12
TGTGCCAGCAGCGCCGCTAATTCACCCCTCCACTTT
CASSAANSPLHF
>TRBV27|.|.|TRBJ2-3|16
TGTGCCAGCAGTTTCACCCTTTGCACCGGCACAGATACGCAGTATTTT
CASSFTLCTGTDTQYF
>TRBV11-2|TRBD2|once|TRBJ2-2|15
TGTGCCAGCAGCTCTCTAGCGGGAGGTCTCGGGGAGCTGTTTTTT
CASSSLAGGLGELFF
>TRBV6-1|.|many|TRBJ2-7|16
TGTGCCAGCAGTAAGGACCGGAACACAGAACTCTACGAGCAGTACTTC
CASSKDRNTELYEQYF
>TRBV20-1|.|.|TRBJ2-1|14
TGCAGTGCTAGTCGGCCGATTTCCTACAATGAGCAGTTCTTC
CSASRPISYNEQFF
>TRBV20-1|TRBD1|medium-sized|TRBJ1-1|15
TGCAGTGCTAGAGATATAGGACAGGGGAACACTGAAGCTTTCTTT
CSARDIGQGNTEAFF
>TRBV7-3|TRBD2|many|TRBJ2-3|14
TGTGCCAGCAGCTTAAGCGGGAGTCGGGATACGCAGTATTTT
CASSLSGSRDTQYF
>TRBV24-1|.|few|TRBJ2-1|14
TGTGCCACCCGGGACTCCTTAGGGACAAATGAGCAGTTCTTC
CATRDSLGTNEQFF
>TRBV7-2|.|.|TRBJ1-6|14
TGTGCCAGCAGCTTTTGGACAGCTAATTCACCCCTCCACTTT
CASSFWTANSPLHF
>TRBV6-1|TRBD2|.|TRBJ2-5|14
TGTGCCAGCAGTCCGGGACTAGCAACGGAGACCCAGTACTTC
CASSPGLATETQYF
>TRBV11-2|TRBD2|medium-sized|TRBJ2-1|15
TGTGCCAGCAGCTTTGGCGGGAGGGCCGTCGATGAGCAGTTCTTC
CASSFGGRAVDEQFF
>TRBV11-2|.|.|TRBJ1-1|17
TGTGCCAGCAGCTTAGTGTGGGACAACTTCATGAACACTGAAGCTTTCTTT
CASSLVWDNFMNTEAFF
>TRBV6-6|.|.|TRBJ1-6|15
TGTGCCAGCAGTTACAATGCGGGGAGAGAGTCACCCCTCCACTTT
CASSYNAGRESPLHF
>TRBV4-3|TRBD2|few|TRBJ2-7|15
TGCGCCAGCAGCCAAGAAGGCGGGAGGGCTGGAGAGCAGTACTTC
CASSQEGGRAGEQYF
>TRBV28|TRBD1|.|TRBJ1-4|16
TGTGCCAGCACCCAGGGGGGAACAGGGGAGGGTGAAAAACTGTTTTTT
CASTQGGTGEGEKLFF
>TRBV19|.|.|TRBJ2-7|15
TGTGCCAGTAGTCGGGGCCGTCAGGGTGAGTACGAGCAGTACTTC
CASSRGRQGEYEQYF
>TRBV10-2|.|many|TRBJ2-1|17
TGCGCCAGCAGCGGGGAGGGGGGGCACCCATTATGGGATGAGCAGTTCTTC
CASSGEGGHPLWDEQFF
>TRBV7-3|.|once|TRBJ2-3|15
TGTGCCAGCAGTTCACACTCTCTGGGGGCGGATACGCAGTATTTT
CASSSHSLGADTQYF
>TRBV3-1|.|.|TRBJ2-1|13
TGTGCCAGCAGCCAAGTTTCTGACAATGAGCAGTTCTTC
CASSQVSDNEQFF
>TRBV20-1|.|.|TRBJ2-3|14
TGCAGTGCTAGGGTGCTAATTAGCACAGATACTCAGTATTTT
CSARVLISTDTQYF
>TRBV2|.|.|TRBJ2-1|16
TGTGCCAGCAGTGAAGGCTTGGGGACCCCGGACAATGAGCAGTTCTTC
CASSEGLGTPDNEQFF
>TRBV12-3/TRBV12-4|.|.|TRBJ2-5|14
TGTGCCAGCAGTGCCCGCCTGGTGGCGGAGGCCCAGTACTTC
CASSARLVAEAQYF
>TRBV4-2|.|.|TRBJ2-7|17
TGTGCCAGCAGCCGAGCCGATTTTTCAGGCGGCTTTTACGAGCAGTACTTC
CASSRADFSGGFYEQYF
>TRBV11-2|TRBD1|.|TRBJ1-3|18
TGTGCCAGCAGCTTAGTAGTCGGGACAGGGTGGGACGGAAACACCATATATTTT
CASSLVVGTGWDGNTIYF
>TRBV12-3/TRBV12-4|.|many|TRBJ2-7|15
TGTGCCAGCAGTTTGATGGGCGGGCCTGGGAACGAGCAGTACTTC
CASSLMGGPGNEQYF
>TRBV5-6|.|many|TRBJ2-7|15
TGTGCCAGCAGCTCGGCTGGTTCCGTCTGGTACGAGCAGTACTTC
CASSSAGSVWYEQYF
>TRBV10-1|.|few|TRBJ2-1|14
TGCGCCAGCAGTGTGCGTGATTCCTACAATGAGCAGTTCTTC
CASSVRDSYNEQFF
>TRBV5-5|.|many|TRBJ2-1|14
TGTGCCAGCAGCTTGGTGGGCCGCGATAATGAGCAGTTCTTC
CASSLVGRDNEQFF
>TRBV9|TRBD1|once|TRBJ1-1|15
TGTGCCAGCAGCGCGGGACAGGGGATGAACACTGAAGCTTTCTTT
CASSAGQGMNTEAFF
>TRBV7-3|.|.|TRBJ1-1|14
TGTGCCAGCAGCCCAGGGGTCAGTGAGACTGAAGCTTTCTTT
CASSPGVSETEAFF
>TRBV6-1|TRBD2|.|TRBJ2-7|16
TGTGCCAGCAGTGAAGGACTAGCGGGAGGGCCTAAAGATCAGTACTTC
CASSEGLAGGPKDQYF
>TRBV20-1|TRBD1|.|TRBJ2-7|14
TGCAGTGCTTCAAGAGCCGACAGGGGCCACGAGCAGTACTTC
CSASRADRGHEQYF
>TRBV11-2|TRBD2|.|TRBJ2-1|16
TGTGCCAGCAGCTTAGGGGGACTAGCGGGTCTCAATGAGCAGTTCTTC
CASSLGGLAGLNEQFF
>TRBV6-1|TRBD2|many|TRBJ2-3|14
TGTGCCAGCAGTGGACTAGCGGGCCCAGATACGCAGTATTTT
CASSGLAGPDTQYF
>TRBV5-1|TRBD2|.|TRBJ2-7|14
TGCGCCAGCTCCTTGGCTAGCGGTTTCTACGAGCAGTACTTC
CASSLASGFYEQYF
>TRBV2|TRBD2|.|TRBJ2-1|18
TGTGCCAGCAGTGAAGCGGCACTCGACCGGACTAGCGGGAACGAGCAGTTCTTC
CASSEAALDRTSGNEQFF
>TRBV7-2|TRBD2|.|TRBJ2-1|14
TGTGCCAGCAGCTCCGGGGGGAACCGCAATGAGCAGTTCTTC
CASSSGGNRNEQFF
>TRBV9|.|.|TRBJ2-1|16
TGTGCCAGCAGCGTAGGGGGCGCGGGGTCCTTCAATGAGCAGTTCTTC
CASSVGGAGSFNEQFF
>TRBV6-5|.|.|TRBJ2-5|12
TGTGCCAGCAGTCAGGGCTTGGAGACCCAGTACTTC
CASSQGLETQYF
>TRBV27|TRBD2|many|TRBJ2-7|14
TGTGCCAGCAGTAGGACTAGCAGTGCCTACGAGCAGTACTTC
CASSRTSSAYEQYF
>TRBV20-1|.|.|TRBJ2-5|13
TGCAGTGCTAGAGATCCGGCCCAAGAGACCCAGTACTTC
CSARDPAQETQYF
>TRBV9|.|.|TRBJ1-3|16
TGTGCCAGCAGCCCAGCCAGTGGGTACTCTGGAAACACCATATATTTT
CASSPASGYSGNTIYF
>TRBV5-1|.|.|TRBJ2-7|13
TGCGCCAGCAGCTTGGGCAGTAGCAACGAGCAGTACTTC
CASSLGSSNEQYF
>TRBV5-1|.|many|TRBJ2-5|15
TGCGCCAGCAGCTTGGAGGCCGGTAGGCAAGAGACCCAGTACTTC
CASSLEAGRQETQYF
>TRBV6-1|.|.|TRBJ1-5|14
TGTGCGAGCAGTGAATTAGGGGGTTCCCAGCCCCAGCATTTT
CASSELGGSQPQHF
>TRBV5-1|.|.|TRBJ2-7|15
TGCGCCAGCAGCTTGGGTTTGCAGGGCACCTACGAGCAGTACTTC
CASSLGLQGTYEQYF
>TRBV4-2|.|few|TRBJ2-1|11
TGTGCCAGCAGGACGGAAAATAGCCTGTTCTTC
CASRTENSLFF
>TRBV4-1|.|.|TRBJ2-1|13
TGCGCCAGCAGCCAAACTCCCTTAGCTGAGCAGTTCTTC
CASSQTPLAEQFF
>TRBV20-1|.|medium-sized|TRBJ1-6|14
TGCAGTGCTAGAGGGGGACAATATAATTCACCCCTCCACTTT
CSARGGQYNSPLHF
>TRBV5-1|TRBD2|.|TRBJ2-1|17
TGCGCCAGCAGCGGCGGGGGCGGGAGGGCTACCTACAATGAGCAGTTCTTC
CASSGGGGRATYNEQFF